This is a list of T cell receptor beta chains from one sample in a study of blood T cell repertoires in COVID-19. Profiling relied on immunoSEQ multiplex PCR, and the TCRdb table lists in-frame clones only, not all of them. Seen here are about 210,000 clones, around 84% observed once, and the top ten hold roughly 13%. The sequenced sample consisted of peripheral blood. Receptors originate from a human donor in a cohort sampled during active COVID-19. Each CDR3 is given with its conserved first and last residue. The D gene is left open where the match is weak. Clone size appears in some rows only: once, few, many, or a class for an expanded clone.

d_gene: TRBD1; j_gene: TRBJ1-4; abundance: .; len: 14; v_gene: TRBV7-2; CDR3nt: TGTGCCAGCAGCCCCGGGACAGGGTTTGAAAAACTGTTTTTT; CDR3aa: CASSPGTGFEKLFF
d_gene: .; j_gene: TRBJ1-1; abundance: .; len: 14; v_gene: TRBV3-1/TRBV3-2; CDR3nt: TGTGCCAGCAGCCATCCACAGGGGAACACTGAAGCTTTCTTT; CDR3aa: CASSHPQGNTEAFF
d_gene: .; j_gene: TRBJ2-1; abundance: .; len: 15; v_gene: TRBV19; CDR3nt: TGTGCCAGTAGTATATCCGTCAGCTCCTACAATGAGCAGTTCTTC; CDR3aa: CASSISVSSYNEQFF
d_gene: TRBD1; j_gene: TRBJ1-1; abundance: .; len: 14; v_gene: TRBV10-3; CDR3nt: TGTGCCATCAGTAGGGACAGGACTAACACTGAAGCTTTCTTT; CDR3aa: CAISRDRTNTEAFF
d_gene: .; j_gene: TRBJ2-1; abundance: .; len: 15; v_gene: TRBV5-1; CDR3nt: TGCGCCAGCAGCTTGGACGGGAGCTCCTACAATGAGCAGTTCTTC; CDR3aa: CASSLDGSSYNEQFF
d_gene: .; j_gene: TRBJ1-3; abundance: .; len: 16; v_gene: TRBV3-1/TRBV3-2; CDR3nt: TGTGCCAGCAGCCTCCTAGGCGGGGTCCCTGGAAACACCATATATTTT; CDR3aa: CASSLLGGVPGNTIYF
d_gene: TRBD2; j_gene: TRBJ2-3; abundance: .; len: 13; v_gene: TRBV6-5; CDR3nt: TGTGCCTCCAGCGGGGAGCGCACAGATACGCAGTATTTT; CDR3aa: CASSGERTDTQYF
d_gene: TRBD1; j_gene: TRBJ1-2; abundance: once; len: 12; v_gene: TRBV6-2/TRBV6-3; CDR3nt: TGTGCCAGCAGTGGGACAGTTTATGGCTACACCTTC; CDR3aa: CASSGTVYGYTF
d_gene: TRBD2; j_gene: TRBJ2-7; abundance: .; len: 13; v_gene: TRBV7-2; CDR3nt: TGTGCCAGCAGCTTATGGGGGGGTTACGAGCAGTACTTC; CDR3aa: CASSLWGGYEQYF
d_gene: TRBD2; j_gene: TRBJ2-1; abundance: .; len: 15; v_gene: TRBV2; CDR3nt: TGTGCCACCGAGGACCGGGAGGGCCCCTACAATGAGCAGTTCTTC; CDR3aa: CATEDREGPYNEQFF
d_gene: TRBD2; j_gene: TRBJ2-1; abundance: .; len: 20; v_gene: TRBV10-3; CDR3nt: TGTGCCATCAGTGTACCGACTAGCGGGGGGGTCGTGAGCTCCTACAATGAGCAGTTCTTC; CDR3aa: CAISVPTSGGVVSSYNEQFF
d_gene: .; j_gene: TRBJ1-4; abundance: .; len: 13; v_gene: TRBV7-2; CDR3nt: TGTGCCAGCAGCCTAAACCGTAATGAAAAACTGTTTTTT; CDR3aa: CASSLNRNEKLFF
d_gene: .; j_gene: TRBJ1-2; abundance: .; len: 12; v_gene: TRBV19; CDR3nt: TGTGCCACCGAGAGGGGGAACTATGGCTACACCTTC; CDR3aa: CATERGNYGYTF
d_gene: .; j_gene: TRBJ1-3; abundance: .; len: 14; v_gene: TRBV28; CDR3nt: TGTGCCAGCAGTTTGACCCGGGTTCAAAACACCATATATTTT; CDR3aa: CASSLTRVQNTIYF